A single sample gave rise to the 2 T cell receptor beta chains below, sequenced in a study of blood T cell repertoires in COVID-19. The method was immunoSEQ multiplex PCR; TCRdb's version includes in-frame clones alone and lacks a portion of them. Altogether roughly 140,000 clones are present, approximately 81% being singletons, with the ten largest covering approximately 8.2%. What was sequenced was peripheral blood. The receptors shown here come from a human donor in a cohort sampled during active COVID-19.

This chain joins TRBV7-9 and TRBJ2-7; 7 bases fit TRBD2. Germline CDR1 reads SEHNR; CDR2 reads FQNEAQ (reference sequence). With V trimmed by 4 bases and J by 3 bases, 9 bases remained unmatched. This CDR3 contains 15 residues. In nucleotides, the CDR3 is TGTGCCAGCAGCTCCGTCGGGGGGAATAGCTACGAGCAGTACTTC. This codes for CASSSVGGNSYEQYF. Full variable domain (rest looked up from reference TRBV7-9 and TRBJ2-7): DTGVSQNPRHKITKRGQNVTFRCDPISEHNRLYWYRQTLGQGPEFLTYFQNEAQLEKSRLLSDRFSAERPKGSFSTLEIQRTEQGDSAMYLCASSSVGGNSYEQYFGPGTRLTVT.

The rearrangement uses TRBV6-2 or TRBV6-3 and TRBJ2-1; 9 bases line up with TRBD2. CDR3 length: 14 amino acids. Unmatched junction bases numbered 8, after V lost 7 bases and J lost 7 bases. Germline V lookup: CDR1 MNHEY, CDR2 SVGEGT. The CDR3 spells CASTPGLAANEQFF. The CDR3 coding sequence is TGTGCCAGCACCCCGGGACTAGCAGCAAATGAGCAGTTCTTC.